Below, 16 T cell receptor beta chains from the same sample are listed, as sequenced in a study of blood T cells in healthy people across ages. Primers used in a second PCR of about 6 to 11 cycles were a sample-barcoded 5' primer and a J-beta primer mix. MiXCR, run by TCRdb on the 5' RACE reads, gives a single entry per CDR3 protein. The top ten clones hold less than 2.5% of a sample with roughly 2 million distinct CDR3 sequences, about 49% of them seen once. Sequenced input: blood. The receptors shown here come from a woman aged 40 to 55 in good health.

V usage is TRBV14 and J usage is TRBJ2-5; D uncertain. The CDR3 has 16 amino acids. From germline, CDR1 is SGHDN and CDR2 FVKESK. V lost 2 bases, J lost 2 bases, and 15 bases lay in between. The chain's CDR3 is CASSQRGIWWQETQYF. DNA of the CDR3: TGTGCCAGCAGCCAACGTGGGATCTGGTGGCAAGAGACCCAGTACTTC.

This clonotype was picked up a small number of times. The chain couples TRBV2 to TRBJ2-3, with D maybe TRBD2 (5 bases). The germline gives CDR1 SNHLY, CDR2 FYNNEI. Trimming removed 7 bases at V and 0 bases at J, with 11 bases between. This CDR3 comprises 14 residues. The CDR3 spells CASIKDSSTDTQYF. CDR3 sequence (DNA): TGTGCCAGCATAAAGGACTCAAGCACAGATACGCAGTATTTT.

This clonotype was counted only a few times. This rearrangement joins TRBV29-1 to TRBJ2-3; D uncertain. This CDR3 contains 13 residues. V lost 3 bases and J 9 bases, leaving 16 bases between the germline ends. Germline V CDR1 and CDR2: SQVTM, ANQGSEA. The CDR3 reads CSVDGPMFTTQYF. The CDR3 coding sequence is TGCAGCGTTGATGGGCCCATGTTTACCACGCAGTATTTT.

The rearrangement joins TRBV4-2 to TRBJ1-4, with TRBD1 matching 10 bases. The germline V gene encodes CDR1 LGHNA and CDR2 YNFKEQ. The CDR3 is made up of 17 amino acids. V was pared by 4 bases and J by 7 bases, with 12 bases of the junction left unmatched. The CDR3 sequence: CASSRGDRGQAGEKLFF. CDR3 DNA: TGTGCCAGCAGCCGAGGGGACAGGGGCCAAGCAGGTGAAAAACTGTTTTTT.

This clonotype was seen once. The CDR3 here is CASIFAQVGEQFF. CDR3 DNA: TGTGCCAGCATCTTTGCCCAGGTGGGTGAGCAGTTCTTC. V usage is TRBV11-3 and J usage is TRBJ2-1; D unresolved. Trimming left V 7 bases short and J 9 bases short, with 16 bases between. CDR3 length equals 13 residues. The germline V gene has CDR1 SGHNT and CDR2 YENEEA.

The V gene is TRBV6-2 or TRBV6-3, the J gene TRBJ2-1; 8 bases map to TRBD2. V shed 5 bases, J shed 9 bases, and the junction held 15 bases outside the gene matches. The CDR3 contains 16 residues. The germline V gene encodes CDR1 MNHEY and CDR2 SVGEGT. The CDR3 spells CASSDGRGVFSTEQFF. Here the CDR3 DNA reads TGTGCCAGCAGTGACGGGCGGGGGGTTTTCTCCACTGAGCAGTTCTTC.

This chain joins TRBV28 and TRBJ1-2; D is unresolved. The V end was cut by 7 bases, the J end by 7 bases, with 10 bases between. The CDR3 runs to 11 residues. The V gene's germline CDR1 is MDHEN and CDR2 SYDVKM. As DNA, the CDR3 is TGTGCCAGCACCAAATTCGGTGGCTACACCTTC. Its translation is CASTKFGGYTF.

This clonotype was observed once. The genes are TRBV20-1 and TRBJ1-1; D gene uncertain. The V and J ends lost 6 bases and 0 bases respectively, with 11 bases between them. The CDR3 sequence is 13 residues long. Germline CDR1 is DFQATT and CDR2 is SNEGSKA (reference sequence). The CDR3 DNA reads TGCAGTGCCCATCGGACCTTGAACACTGAAGCTTTCTTT. Amino acids: CSAHRTLNTEAFF.

This sequence joins TRBV4-1 and TRBJ2-1; 15 positions match TRBD2. From germline, CDR1 is MGHRA and CDR2 YSYEKL. The CDR3 consists of 16 residues. After removal of 2 bases from V and 7 bases from J, the junction contained 3 bases not matched to a gene. This CDR3 reads CASSQLGLAGGNEQFF. CDR3 nucleotide sequence: TGCGCCAGCAGCCAATTAGGACTAGCGGGGGGGAATGAGCAGTTCTTC.

This chain joins TRBV7-3 and TRBJ2-5; TRBD1 agrees at 7 bases. CDR3 length: 13 amino acids. Losses at the gene ends were 5 bases for V and 6 bases for J; bases not matched to a gene: 6. Germline V gene data show CDR1 as SGHTA and CDR2 as FQGTGA. The CDR3 DNA is TGTGCCAGCAGCAACAACAGGGGACAGACCCAGTACTTC. Its protein product is CASSNNRGQTQYF.

V usage is TRBV28 and J usage is TRBJ2-5; D is possibly TRBD1 (6 bases). V gave up 5 bases and J gave up 4 bases, with 14 bases separating them. The CDR3 loop spans 14 amino acids. Germline V lookup: CDR1 MDHEN, CDR2 SYDVKM. This chain's CDR3 is CASSTTTGRETQYF. CDR3 nucleotide sequence: TGTGCCAGCAGTACAACGACAGGAAGAGAGACCCAGTACTTC.

The chain combines TRBV6-5 with TRBJ2-1, with TRBD2 matching over 8 bases. V dropped 6 bases and J dropped 8; count of bases not matched to a gene: 12. CDR3 size: 15 residues. Looked up from germline, CDR1 is MNHEY and CDR2 is SVGAGI. CDR3: CASRTRGGLGDEQFF. DNA of the CDR3: TGTGCCAGCAGGACCCGGGGGGGCCTCGGCGATGAGCAGTTCTTC.

This clonotype was detected a few times. This chain joins TRBV20-1 and TRBJ2-7; D remains unclear. Trimming cost V 6 bases and J 3 bases, with 18 bases left between them. Germline-derived CDR1 and CDR2 are DFQATT and SNEGSKA (reference sequence). The CDR3 consists of 14 residues. CDR3 DNA sequence: TGCAGTGCACCAACACCTACTTCCTACTACGAGCAGTACTTC. Translated: CSAPTPTSYYEQYF.

The count of this clonotype is one. The chain has TRBV9 and TRBJ2-1, with 11 bases lining up with TRBD2. This CDR3 region has 15 residues. V gave up 0 bases and J gave up 7 bases; unmatched junction bases: 3. Germline V lookup: CDR1 SGDLS, CDR2 YYNGEE. CDR3 in DNA: TGTGCCAGCAGCGTAGTTTCTAGCGGGGGGAATGAGCAGTTCTTC. Its translation: CASSVVSSGGNEQFF.

On this clonotype itself: At one boundary the junction diverges from the germline segment, which might be a read error. The genes are TRBV13 and TRBJ2-5; TRBD1 aligns across 10 bases. The CDR3 runs to 15 residues. CDR1 and CDR2 from the germline V gene are PRHDT and FYEKMQ (reference sequence). As DNA, the CDR3 is TGTGCCAGCAGCGGGGGACAGGGGATTCAAGAGACCCGGTACTTC. This sequence encodes CASSGGQGIQETRYF.

The V and J genes are TRBV4-3 and TRBJ2-7; D is undetermined. The V end lost 0 bases, the J end lost 3 bases, and 18 bases lay between the germline ends. The CDR3 covers 17 residues. Germline V gene sequence: CDR1 LGHNA, CDR2 YSLEER. CDR3 residues: CASSQDPTTIISYEQYF. DNA of the CDR3: TGCGCCAGCAGCCAAGACCCCACAACGATCATCAGCTACGAGCAGTACTTC.